Below, 4 T cell receptor beta chains from the same sample are listed, as sequenced in a study of blood T cell repertoires in COVID-19. Data came from immunoSEQ multiplex PCR; TCRdb stores just in-frame clones and leaves some out. Found here are 90,000 to 140,000 clones, 85% of them singletons; the top ten hold 3.5% to 5%. Sequenced: peripheral blood. The origin of the receptors is a man aged 45-60 years with acute or convalescent COVID-19.

This sequence joins TRBV5-6 and TRBJ2-3, with D perhaps matching TRBD2 (6 bases). The length of the CDR3 is 14 residues. Germline V CDR1 and CDR2: SGHDT, YYEEEE. The V and J ends lost 3 bases and 4 bases respectively, with 12 bases between them. DNA for the CDR3: TGTGCCAGCAGCTACCCCAGGAGGGCAGATACGCAGTATTTT. Translated: CASSYPRRADTQYF.

This clone was counted once. The chain uses TRBV14 and TRBJ2-5; possible D gene TRBD2, 6 bases. Germline V CDR1 and CDR2: SGHDN, FVKESK. The CDR3 sequence is 14 residues long. Between the trimmed V and J ends, which lost 3 bases and 5 bases, there was a span of 13 bases. The CDR3 DNA reads TGTGCCAGCAGCCACCGGGAGACCCCCGAGACCCAGTACTTC. It translates to CASSHRETPETQYF.

V is TRBV5-4 and J is TRBJ2-3; 8 bases agree with TRBD2. V gave up 0 bases and J gave up 1 base; unmatched junction bases: 4. The CDR3 consists of 16 residues. Germline-derived CDR1 and CDR2 are SGHNT and YYREEE (reference sequence). The CDR3 loop reads CASSLEGSGGTDTQYF. CDR3 nucleotides: TGTGCCAGCAGCTTGGAGGGTAGCGGGGGCACAGATACGCAGTATTTT.

The chain links TRBV24-1 to TRBJ2-7; TRBD2 aligns across 15 bases. This CDR3 region has 20 residues. Germline CDR1 is KGHDR and CDR2 is SFDVKD. After removal of 5 bases from V and 0 bases from J, the junction contained 13 bases not matched to a gene. The CDR3 region is CATSAAPGLAGGTGSYEQYF. Here the CDR3 DNA reads TGTGCCACCAGTGCGGCCCCCGGACTAGCGGGAGGGACTGGCTCCTACGAGCAGTACTTC.